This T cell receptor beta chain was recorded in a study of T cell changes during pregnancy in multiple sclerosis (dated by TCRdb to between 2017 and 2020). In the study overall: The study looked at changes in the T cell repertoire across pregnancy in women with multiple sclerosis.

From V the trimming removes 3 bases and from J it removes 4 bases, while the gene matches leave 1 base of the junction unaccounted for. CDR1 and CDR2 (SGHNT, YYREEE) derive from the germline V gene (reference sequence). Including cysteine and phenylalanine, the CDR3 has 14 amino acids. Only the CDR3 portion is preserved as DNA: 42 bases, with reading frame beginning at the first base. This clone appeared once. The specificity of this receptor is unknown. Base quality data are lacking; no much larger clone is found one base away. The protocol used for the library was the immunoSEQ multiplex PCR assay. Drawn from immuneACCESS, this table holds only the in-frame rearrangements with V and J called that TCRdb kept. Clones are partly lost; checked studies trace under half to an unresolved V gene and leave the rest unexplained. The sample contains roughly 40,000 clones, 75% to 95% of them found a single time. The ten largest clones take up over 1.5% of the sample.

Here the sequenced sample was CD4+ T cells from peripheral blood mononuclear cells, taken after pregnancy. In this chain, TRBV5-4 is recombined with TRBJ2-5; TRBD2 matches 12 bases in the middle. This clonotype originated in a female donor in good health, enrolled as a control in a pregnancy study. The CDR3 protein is CASSSTSGGETQYF. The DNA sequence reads TGTGCCAGCAGCTCGACTAGCGGGGGAGAGACCCAGTACTTC. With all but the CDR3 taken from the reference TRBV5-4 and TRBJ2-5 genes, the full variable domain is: ETGVTQSPTHLIKTRGQQVTLRCSSQSGHNTVSWYQQALGQGPQFIFQYYREEENGRGNFPPRFSGLQFPNYSSELNVNALELDDSALYLCASSSTSGGETQYFGPGTRLLVL.